One and the same sample provided the 27 T cell receptor beta chains below, sequenced in a study of PD-L1 blockade in urothelial cancer. Assay: immunoSEQ multiplex PCR; the TCRdb copy retains only in-frame clones and omits some. Among about 88,000 clones listed, 90% were seen once. The source material was PBMCs, sampled around atezolizumab (anti-PD-L1) treatment. The origin of the receptors is a man aged 60 to 69 with urothelial cancer.

J is TRBJ2-1 and V is TRBV29-1; D remains unclear. Trimming removed 2 bases at V and 2 bases at J, with 4 bases between. The CDR3 is made up of 12 amino acids. CDR1 and CDR2 from the germline V gene are SQVTM and ANQGSEA. CDR3 sequence reads: CSVERAYNEQFF. Here the CDR3 DNA reads TGCAGCGTTGAACGAGCCTACAATGAGCAGTTCTTC.

Of note for this clone: A read error may account for a junction end that differs from germline. The chain joins TRBV5-4 to TRBJ2-7; 8 nucleotides match TRBD2. Germline V lookup: CDR1 SGHNT, CDR2 YYREEE (reference sequence). The CDR3 runs 16 residues. The DNA of the CDR3 is TGCGCCAGCAGCCAAGCTTTCACTAGCGGACGATACGAGCAGTACTTC. Protein product: CASSQAFTSGRYEQYF.

The chain joins TRBV28 to TRBJ2-7; 14 positions match TRBD2. CDR1 and CDR2 (germline): MDHEN, SYDVKM. Trimming cost V 5 bases and J 2 bases; bases outside gene matches: 11. CDR3 size: 18 residues. The CDR3 coding sequence is TGTGCCAGCAGTACCATCCGACTAGCGGGAGGGTCGACCTACGAGCAGTACTTC. Translating it yields CASSTIRLAGGSTYEQYF.

The chain uses TRBV4-1 and TRBJ1-2; possibly TRBD1 for D (5 bases). With 1 base removed from V and 8 bases from J, the gap between germline ends came to 14 bases. This CDR3 contains 14 residues. Germline V gives CDR1 MGHRA, CDR2 YSYEKL. The CDR3 loop reads CASSQVRGMGGYTF. CDR3 coding DNA: TGCGCCAGCAGCCAAGTAAGGGGAATGGGCGGCTACACCTTC.

The chain carries TRBV2 and TRBJ1-2, with a possible D match to TRBD1 (5 bases). The V end lost 6 bases, the J end lost 8 bases, and 13 bases lay between the germline ends. The V gene's germline CDR1 is SNHLY and CDR2 FYNNEI. This CDR3 spans 12 amino acids. CDR3 bases: TGTGCCAGCAGCAATACAGGCCTAGGCTACACCTTC. Amino acid sequence: CASSNTGLGYTF.

The V and J genes are TRBV21-1 and TRBJ2-7; no DNA check was done on the table's D call, TRBD2. TRBV21-1 is described as a pseudogene. This CDR3 region has 18 residues. In nucleotides, the CDR3 is TGTGCCAGCTCCAGGGAGGGTCTAGCGGGGACCCTTTCCACCGAGCAGTACTTC. Translated: CASSREGLAGTLSTEQYF.

The V and J genes are TRBV15 and TRBJ2-3; TRBD1 aligns across 10 bases. The CDR3 has 16 amino acids. The germline gives CDR1 LNHNV, CDR2 YYDKDF (reference sequence). J gave up 5 bases and V 2 bases, and 7 bases lay outside the gene matches. The chain's CDR3 is CATSRTKTGGLDTQYF. The CDR3 DNA is TGTGCCACCAGCAGAACGAAGACAGGGGGCTTAGATACGCAGTATTTT.

The rearrangement links TRBV7-2 to TRBJ2-7; 11 bases align to TRBD1. Per germline, CDR1 SGHTA and CDR2 FQGNSA. The CDR3 extends over 15 amino acids. Germline trimming cut 4 bases from V and 3 bases from J; bases unmatched to any gene: 5. In DNA, the CDR3 is TGTGCCAGCAGCTGGACCGGGACAGGGGGCTACGAGCAGTACTTC. Its translation is CASSWTGTGGYEQYF.

The J gene is TRBJ2-7, the V gene TRBV5-1; TRBD1 might be the D (5 bases). CDR3 size: 14 residues. Trimming stripped 4 bases from V and 9 bases from J, with 20 bases between. Germline lookup yields CDR1 SGHRS and CDR2 YFSETQ. CDR3 residues: CASSPTDRPGWQYF. CDR3 in DNA: TGCGCCAGCAGCCCTACGGACCGCCCAGGGTGGCAGTACTTC.

The chain has TRBV4-3 and TRBJ1-1; 8 positions match TRBD1. The CDR3 runs 15 residues. Germline CDR1 is LGHNA and CDR2 is YSLEER. The ends lost 1 base at V and 5 bases at J; junction bases unmatched: 6. The CDR3 DNA sequence: TGCGCCAGCAGCCAAGGTGGACAGGGTGGGACTGAAGCTTTCTTT. Translation gives CASSQGGQGGTEAFF.

The chain is built from TRBV5-4 and TRBJ2-7; 8 bases are a match to TRBD2. Germline trimming cut 4 bases from V and 0 bases from J; bases unmatched to any gene: 3. This CDR3 contains 14 residues. Germline values: CDR1 SGHNT, CDR2 YYREEE (reference sequence). The CDR3 region has the DNA TGTGCCAGCAGCACCGGGACTAGCTCCTACGAGCAGTACTTC. Translated: CASSTGTSSYEQYF.

This chain connects TRBV7-2 to TRBJ2-5, with D tentatively TRBD1 (5 bases). This CDR3 spans 13 amino acids. V lost 0 bases to trimming and J lost 8 bases, with 10 bases between them. Looked up from germline, CDR1 is SGHTA and CDR2 is FQGNSA. The CDR3 loop is CASSLAVQGTQYF. In nucleotides, the CDR3 is TGTGCCAGCAGCTTAGCGGTCCAGGGCACCCAGTACTTC.

V and J are TRBV6-4 and TRBJ2-2; TRBD1 might be the D (5 bases). The V end lost 3 bases, the J end lost 3 bases, and 5 bases lay between the germline ends. The CDR3 has 13 residues. Per germline, CDR1 MRHNA and CDR2 SNTAGT. The CDR3: CASSEGDTGELFF. For the CDR3, the DNA is TGTGCCAGCAGTGAAGGGGACACCGGGGAGCTGTTTTTT.

This clone came up once. This chain links TRBV9 with TRBJ2-5, with TRBD1 matching 9 bases. In germline, CDR1 is SGDLS, CDR2 YYNGEE. V shed 0 bases and J 4 bases; nucleotides not matched to a gene: 4. The CDR3 totals 15 residues. CDR3 nucleotides: TGTGCCAGCAGCGTAGCGACAGGGGGAGGAGAGACCCAGTACTTC. Its protein is CASSVATGGGETQYF.

This clone has just a few counts. The chain carries TRBV19 and TRBJ2-7; TRBD1 matches 10 bases. The V and J ends lost 5 bases and 2 bases, in that order; junction bases with no gene match: 9. CDR3 length equals 16 residues. Germline V CDR1 and CDR2: LNHDA, SQIVND (reference sequence). As DNA, the CDR3 is TGTGCCAGTAGTTTCCCGGGACAGGGGATTCCCTACGAGCAGTACTTC. Its protein is CASSFPGQGIPYEQYF.

The chain carries TRBV6-6 and TRBJ2-1, with 8 bases lining up with TRBD2. This CDR3 comprises 15 residues. The germline V gene encodes CDR1 MNHNY and CDR2 SVGAGI (reference sequence). The J segment lost 10 bases and the V segment lost 5 bases, leaving 13 bases of the junction unmatched. For the CDR3, the DNA is TGTGCCAGCAGTCAATGGACTAGCCGGATGGGGGAGCAGTTCTTC. The encoded protein is CASSQWTSRMGEQFF.

The V and J genes are TRBV7-2 and TRBJ2-1; 7 nucleotides match TRBD2. With V trimmed by 1 base and J by 6 bases, 0 bases remained unmatched. The CDR3 spans 13 residues. In germline, CDR1 is SGHTA, CDR2 FQGNSA. CDR3 region: CASSLGGGNEQFF. The CDR3 coding sequence is TGTGCCAGCAGCTTAGGGGGGGGCAATGAGCAGTTCTTC.

V and J are TRBV28 and TRBJ1-5; D is unclear. The V end lost 5 bases, the J end lost 6 bases, and 11 bases lay between the germline ends. This CDR3 is built from 13 residues. Looked up from germline, CDR1 is MDHEN and CDR2 is SYDVKM. The CDR3 DNA is TGTGCCAGCAGTCCCAGTGATGGTCAGCCCCAGCATTTT. It codes for CASSPSDGQPQHF.

The rearrangement uses TRBV2 and TRBJ2-3; 13 bases line up with TRBD2. CDR1 SNHLY and CDR2 FYNNEI come from the germline V gene. V was pared by 9 bases and J by 6 bases, with 6 bases of the junction left unmatched. This CDR3 has 14 amino acids. CDR3 region: CASQGLAGVDTQYF. The CDR3 DNA follows: TGTGCCAGTCAAGGACTAGCGGGAGTCGATACGCAGTATTTT.

V is TRBV9 and J is TRBJ2-7; 10 nucleotides align to TRBD2. The CDR3 is made up of 14 amino acids. V shed 0 bases, J shed 3 bases, and the junction held 0 bases outside the gene matches. CDR1 is SGDLS and CDR2 is YYNGEE in the germline V gene. The CDR3 region is CASSVASGSYEQYF. The CDR3 DNA reads as TGTGCCAGCAGCGTAGCTAGCGGGAGCTACGAGCAGTACTTC.

This sequence joins TRBV5-1 and TRBJ2-5; 9 nucleotides line up with TRBD2. The CDR3 is made up of 13 amino acids. V was pared by 5 bases and J by 4 bases, with 3 bases of the junction left unmatched. Germline CDR1 reads SGHRS; CDR2 reads YFSETQ. Here the CDR3 DNA reads TGCGCCAGCAGGGAGACTAGCGGAGAGACCCAGTACTTC. Amino acids: CASRETSGETQYF.

J is TRBJ2-6 and V is TRBV28, with D possibly TRBD2 on 5 matching bases. Germline V gives CDR1 MDHEN, CDR2 SYDVKM. The CDR3 has 15 amino acids. The V and J ends lost 8 bases and 2 bases respectively, with 13 bases between them. The CDR3 sequence is CASGELVTGANVLTF. The DNA of the CDR3 is TGTGCCAGCGGGGAACTAGTAACTGGGGCCAACGTCCTGACTTTC.

The rearrangement links TRBV30 to TRBJ1-1; tentative D call: TRBD1 (5 bases). Germline CDR1 reads GTSNPN; CDR2 reads SVGIG (reference sequence). Trimming took 0 bases from V and 1 from J, leaving 27 bases between them. The CDR3 contains 20 residues. CDR3 protein: CAWSVIRTLGISDGNTEAFF. For the CDR3, the DNA is TGTGCCTGGAGTGTTATAAGGACACTGGGGATTTCAGACGGGAACACTGAAGCTTTCTTT.

The CDR3 loop reads CASGATAYSGNTIYF. In DNA form, the CDR3 reads TGTGCCAGCGGGGCAACAGCCTACTCTGGAAACACCATATATTTT. This sequence joins TRBV28 and TRBJ1-3, with D perhaps TRBD1 (5 bases). The length of the CDR3 is 15 residues. Germline V gene sequence: CDR1 MDHEN, CDR2 SYDVKM. V gave up 8 bases and J gave up 0 bases, with 14 bases separating them.

This clone was found a few times. The chain carries TRBV6-5 and TRBJ1-2; 9 bases map to TRBD1. V was clipped by 8 bases and J by 4 bases; unmatched bases: 5. Germline loops: CDR1 MNHEY, CDR2 SVGAGI. This CDR3 region has 13 residues. CDR3 sequence reads: CASHDRGGYGYTF. As DNA, the CDR3 is TGTGCCAGCCACGACAGGGGGGGCTATGGCTACACCTTC.

V gene TRBV20-1 combines with J gene TRBJ2-3; D call uncertain. The V and J ends lost 5 bases and 2 bases respectively, with 5 bases between them. The CDR3 has 11 residues. CDR1 is DFQATT and CDR2 is SNEGSKA in the germline V gene (reference sequence). CDR3 DNA sequence: TGCAGTGCTGCGAACACAGATACGCAGTATTTT. Translating gives CSAANTDTQYF.

This chain connects TRBV6-5 to TRBJ2-5; TRBD1 aligns across 10 bases. The CDR3 sequence is 14 residues long. Per germline, CDR1 MNHEY and CDR2 SVGAGI. V lost 6 bases, J lost 5 bases, and 6 bases stayed unmatched. This CDR3 is CASRTGGIGETQYF. CDR3 bases: TGTGCCAGCAGGACAGGGGGCATTGGCGAGACCCAGTACTTC.